This T cell receptor beta chain stems from a study of identifying expanded T cells in peripheral blood. Study-level points and caveats: Technical replicates showed roughly 1.2 changed clones; approximately 2 weeks around 15; four weeks 19.

There are 14 residues in the CDR3. Deletions cut 6 bases from V and 3 bases from J, with 14 bases between. Per the germline V gene, CDR1 is LNHDA and CDR2 is SQIVND (reference sequence). Collection occurred without any documented infections or immune events in donors. A word on this clone: No antigen is known for it.

The data were produced by immunoSEQ multiplex PCR, yet TCRdb's version contains in-frame clones alone and is incomplete. Here the sample spans 90,000 or so clones, approximately 83% being singletons. Sequencing input: blood. The receptor was derived from a person aged 18 to 70 in good health. J is TRBJ1-2 and V is TRBV19, with D hard to call. The CDR3 loop is CASSVRTGDYGYTF. In DNA, the CDR3 is TGTGCCAGTAGCGTACGGACGGGTGACTATGGCTACACCTTC.